This T cell receptor beta chain appears in the sequencing data of a study of radiotherapy plus CTLA-4 blockade in lung cancer. As for the study in general: Objective responses were documented in around a sixth of patients, with disease control in about 29%. Overall study results and limits: After treatment with radiotherapy plus ipilimumab, TCR clones that came from the tumor expanded in blood. Early blood T cell clone changes and increased post-radiation serum interferon-beta were reportedly the strongest response predictors.

Profiling relied on immunoSEQ multiplex PCR, and the TCRdb table lists in-frame clones only, not all of them. The sample has about 35,000 clones, 85% seen once; the top ten hold about 6%. In its sample, this clone is medium-sized. Its antigen is undetermined. Per germline, CDR1 MGHRA and CDR2 YSYEKL. V shed 0 bases and J shed 1 base, with 9 bases lying between them. The CDR3 runs to 15 residues. Lung cancer patients with chemo-refractory metastatic non-small-cell disease were given focal radiation plus CTLA-4 blockade with ipilimumab. The source is a human donor with non-small cell lung cancer who had stable disease on radiotherapy plus ipilimumab. Sequenced here: peripheral blood, sampled from a patient treated with radiotherapy plus ipilimumab. The chain carries TRBV4-1 and TRBJ1-1; TRBD1 might be the D (6 bases). CDR3 residues: CASSQEVQGNTEAFF. The CDR3 bases are TGCGCCAGCAGCCAAGAGGTACAGGGGAACACTGAAGCTTTCTTT.